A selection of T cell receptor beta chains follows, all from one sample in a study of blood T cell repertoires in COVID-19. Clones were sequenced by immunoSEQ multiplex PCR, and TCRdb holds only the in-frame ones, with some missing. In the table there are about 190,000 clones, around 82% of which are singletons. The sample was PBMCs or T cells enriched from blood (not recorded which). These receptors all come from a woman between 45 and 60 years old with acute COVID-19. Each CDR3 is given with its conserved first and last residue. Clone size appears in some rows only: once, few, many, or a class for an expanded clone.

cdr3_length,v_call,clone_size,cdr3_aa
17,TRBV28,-,CASSLSGDFSGANVLTF
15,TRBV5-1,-,CASSLSTGSNTEAFF
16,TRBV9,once,CASSVAGQGTSDTQYF
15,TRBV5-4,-,CASSFNRGQGTEAFF
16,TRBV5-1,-,CASSPEGRGTLKKLFF
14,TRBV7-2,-,CASSLGPSTDTQYF
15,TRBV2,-,CASSPDPRANYGYTF
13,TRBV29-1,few,CSAWDSSGNTIYF
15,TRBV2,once,CASSTSGGAADTQYF
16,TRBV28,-,CASRGEDRGSYQPQHF
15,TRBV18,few,CASSPDRGTHQPQHF
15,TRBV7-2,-,CASSLWGTSGHEQFF
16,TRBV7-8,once,CASSLVQGQVWDTQYF
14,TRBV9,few,CASSPKTHRGEAFF
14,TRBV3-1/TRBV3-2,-,CASSTHGSGNTIYF
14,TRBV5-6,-,CASSLRGITGELFF
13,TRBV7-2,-,CASSFPGTDTQYF
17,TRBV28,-,CASSRRMPGQGAGELFF
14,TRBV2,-,CASSDRQGLTEAFF
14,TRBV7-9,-,CASGRGAREETQYF
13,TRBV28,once,CASREQENTEAFF
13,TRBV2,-,CASSYIVDTEAFF
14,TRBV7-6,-,CASSLPSFYNEQFF
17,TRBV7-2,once,CASSLARQGAKNTEAFF
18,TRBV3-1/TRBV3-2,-,CASSQALPGQGLTNTQYF
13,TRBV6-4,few,CASRRTGDTEAFF
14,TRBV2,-,CASKQGNSNQPQHF
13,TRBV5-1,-,CASSLEQSTEAFF
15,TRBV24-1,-,CATSDFDRAQETQYF
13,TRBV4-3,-,CASSQGQNYGYTF
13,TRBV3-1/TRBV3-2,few,CASSRQGDYGYTF
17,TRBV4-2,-,CASSQGAVAGGEETQYF
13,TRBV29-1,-,CSVDTGRGQPQHF
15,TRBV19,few,CASRGTGGNNSPLHF